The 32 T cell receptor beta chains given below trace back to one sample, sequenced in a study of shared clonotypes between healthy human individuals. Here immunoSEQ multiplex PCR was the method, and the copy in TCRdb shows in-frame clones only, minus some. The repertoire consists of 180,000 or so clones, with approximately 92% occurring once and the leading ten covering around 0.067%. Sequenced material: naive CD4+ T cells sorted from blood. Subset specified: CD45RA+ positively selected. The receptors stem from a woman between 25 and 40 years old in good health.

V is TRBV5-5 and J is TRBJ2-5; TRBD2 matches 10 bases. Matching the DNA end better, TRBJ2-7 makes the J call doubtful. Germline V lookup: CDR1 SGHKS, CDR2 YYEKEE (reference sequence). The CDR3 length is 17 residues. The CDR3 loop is CASSQLPSGRGSYEQYF. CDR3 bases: TGTGCCAGCAGCCAACTGCCCAGCGGGAGGGGTTCCTACGAGCAGTACTTC.

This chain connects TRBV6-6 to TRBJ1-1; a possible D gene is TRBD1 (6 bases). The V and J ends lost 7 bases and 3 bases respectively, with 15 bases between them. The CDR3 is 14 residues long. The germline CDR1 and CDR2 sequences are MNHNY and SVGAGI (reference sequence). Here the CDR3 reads CASTARGGHTEAFF. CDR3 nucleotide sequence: TGTGCCAGCACGGCAAGGGGGGGCCACACTGAAGCTTTCTTT.

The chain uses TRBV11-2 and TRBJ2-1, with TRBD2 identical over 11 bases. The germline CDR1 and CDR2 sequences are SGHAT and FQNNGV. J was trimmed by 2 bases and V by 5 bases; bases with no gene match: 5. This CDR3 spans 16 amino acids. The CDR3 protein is CASSPLSGRAYNEQFF. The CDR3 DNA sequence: TGTGCCAGCAGCCCACTTAGCGGGAGGGCCTACAATGAGCAGTTCTTC.

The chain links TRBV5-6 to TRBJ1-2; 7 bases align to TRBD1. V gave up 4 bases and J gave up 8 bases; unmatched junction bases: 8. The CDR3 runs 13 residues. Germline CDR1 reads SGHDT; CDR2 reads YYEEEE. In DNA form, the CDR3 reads TGTGCCAGCAGCCCGTCGACAGGGACGGGCTACACCTTC. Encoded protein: CASSPSTGTGYTF.

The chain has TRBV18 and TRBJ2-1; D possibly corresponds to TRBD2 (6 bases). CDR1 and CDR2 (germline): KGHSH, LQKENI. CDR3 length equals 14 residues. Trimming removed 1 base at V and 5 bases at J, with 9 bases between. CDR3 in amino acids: CASSPLWEDNEQFF. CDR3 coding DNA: TGTGCCAGCTCACCACTTTGGGAGGACAATGAGCAGTTCTTC. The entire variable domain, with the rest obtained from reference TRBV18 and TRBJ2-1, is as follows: NAGVMQNPRHLVRRRGQEARLRCSPMKGHSHVYWYRQLPEEGLKFMVYLQKENIIDESGMPKERFSAEFPKEGPSILRIQQVVRGDSAAYFCASSPLWEDNEQFFGPGTRLTVL.

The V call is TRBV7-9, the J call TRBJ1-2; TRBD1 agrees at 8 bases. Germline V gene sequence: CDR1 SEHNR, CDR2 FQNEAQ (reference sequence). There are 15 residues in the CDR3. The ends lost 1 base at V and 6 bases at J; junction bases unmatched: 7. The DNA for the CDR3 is TGTGCCAGCAGCTTAGGTCCAGGGGGCGGAGATGGCTACACCTTC. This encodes CASSLGPGGGDGYTF.

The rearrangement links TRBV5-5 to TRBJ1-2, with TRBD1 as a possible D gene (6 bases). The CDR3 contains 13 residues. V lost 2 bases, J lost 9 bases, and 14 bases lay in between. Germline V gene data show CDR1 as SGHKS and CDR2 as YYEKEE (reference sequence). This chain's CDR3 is CASSFPGVVSYTF. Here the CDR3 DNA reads TGTGCCAGCAGCTTCCCAGGGGTCGTAAGCTACACCTTC.

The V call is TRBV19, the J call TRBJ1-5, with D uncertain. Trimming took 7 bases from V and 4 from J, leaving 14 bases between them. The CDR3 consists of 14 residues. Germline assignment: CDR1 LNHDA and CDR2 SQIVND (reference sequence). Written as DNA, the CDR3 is TGTGCCAGTAAAGATCAGGTGACTAATCAGCCCCAGCATTTT. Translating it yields CASKDQVTNQPQHF.

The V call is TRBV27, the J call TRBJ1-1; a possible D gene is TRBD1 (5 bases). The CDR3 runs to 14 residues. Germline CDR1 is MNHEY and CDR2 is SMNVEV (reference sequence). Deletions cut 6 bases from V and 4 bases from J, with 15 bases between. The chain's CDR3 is CASRPQGSVTEAFF. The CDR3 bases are TGTGCCAGCAGACCCCAGGGTTCGGTCACTGAAGCTTTCTTT.

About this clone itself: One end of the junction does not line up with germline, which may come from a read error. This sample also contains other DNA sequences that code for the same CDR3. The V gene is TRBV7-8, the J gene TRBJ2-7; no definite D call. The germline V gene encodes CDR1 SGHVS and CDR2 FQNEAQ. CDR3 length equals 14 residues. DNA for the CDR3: TGTGCTAGCAGCTCCCATCGACGGACCTACGAGCAGTACTTC. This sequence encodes CASSSHRRTYEQYF.

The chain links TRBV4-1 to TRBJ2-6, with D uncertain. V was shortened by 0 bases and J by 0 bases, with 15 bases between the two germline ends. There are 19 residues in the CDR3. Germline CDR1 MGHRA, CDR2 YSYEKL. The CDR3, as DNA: TGCGCCAGCAGCCAAGATCCGCCAGTGACATTCTCTGGGGCCAACGTCCTGACTTTC. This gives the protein CASSQDPPVTFSGANVLTF.

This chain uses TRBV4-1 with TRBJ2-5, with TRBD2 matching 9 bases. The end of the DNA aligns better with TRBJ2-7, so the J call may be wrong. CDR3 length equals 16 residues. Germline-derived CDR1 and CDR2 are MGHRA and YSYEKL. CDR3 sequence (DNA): TGCGCCAGCAGCCAGCGCACAGCGGGGGGATCCTACGAGCAGTACTTC. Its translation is CASSQRTAGGSYEQYF.

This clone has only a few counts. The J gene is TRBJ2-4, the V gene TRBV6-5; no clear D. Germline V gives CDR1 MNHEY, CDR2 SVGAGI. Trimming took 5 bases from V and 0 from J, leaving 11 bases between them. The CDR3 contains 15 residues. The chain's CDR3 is CASSQLTLAKNIQYF. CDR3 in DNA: TGTGCCAGCAGTCAACTAACTCTAGCCAAAAACATTCAGTACTTC.

CDR3 nucleotides: TGTGCCAGCAGGCCAGGGGGGACGATATACGAGCAGTACTTC. This encodes CASRPGGTIYEQYF. The rearrangement uses TRBV28 and TRBJ2-7, with D perhaps TRBD1 (7 bases). This CDR3 region has 14 residues. Trimming pared 6 bases from V and 4 bases from J, leaving 16 bases between. The germline V gene has CDR1 MDHEN and CDR2 SYDVKM.

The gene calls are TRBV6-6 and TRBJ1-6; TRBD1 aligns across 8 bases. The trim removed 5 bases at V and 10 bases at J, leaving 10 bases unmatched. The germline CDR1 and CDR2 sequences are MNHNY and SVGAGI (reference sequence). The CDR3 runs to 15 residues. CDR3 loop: CASSPDRGRGSPLHF. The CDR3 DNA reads TGTGCCAGCAGTCCCGACAGGGGAAGGGGCTCACCCCTCCACTTT.

The CDR3 coding sequence is TGCAGCGTCGGGGGCGCGTACACTGAAGCTTTCTTT. Translation gives CSVGGAYTEAFF. The chain has TRBV29-1 and TRBJ1-1; tentatively, D is TRBD1 (6 bases). Trimming left V 6 bases short and J 3 bases short, with 11 bases between. Germline CDR1 is SQVTM and CDR2 is ANQGSEA. This CDR3 is built from 12 residues.

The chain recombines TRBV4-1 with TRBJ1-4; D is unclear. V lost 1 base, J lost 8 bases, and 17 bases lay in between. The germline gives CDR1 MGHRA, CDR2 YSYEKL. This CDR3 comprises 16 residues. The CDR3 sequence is CASSQAGTSGWEKLFF. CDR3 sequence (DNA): TGCGCCAGCAGCCAAGCAGGAACGTCGGGTTGGGAAAAACTGTTTTTT.

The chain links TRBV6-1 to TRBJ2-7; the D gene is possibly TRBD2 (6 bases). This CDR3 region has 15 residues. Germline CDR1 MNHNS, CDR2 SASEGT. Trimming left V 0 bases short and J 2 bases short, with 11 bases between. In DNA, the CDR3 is TGTGCCAGCAGTGAAGCCATTGGGAGGCCCTACGAGCAGTACTTC. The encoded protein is CASSEAIGRPYEQYF.

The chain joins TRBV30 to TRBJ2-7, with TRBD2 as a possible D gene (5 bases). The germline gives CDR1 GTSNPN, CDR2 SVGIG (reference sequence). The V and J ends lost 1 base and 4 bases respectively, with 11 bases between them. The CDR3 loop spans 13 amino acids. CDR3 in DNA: TGTGCCTGGAGTGGGGTTGGCGGGTACGAGCAGTACTTC. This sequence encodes CAWSGVGGYEQYF.

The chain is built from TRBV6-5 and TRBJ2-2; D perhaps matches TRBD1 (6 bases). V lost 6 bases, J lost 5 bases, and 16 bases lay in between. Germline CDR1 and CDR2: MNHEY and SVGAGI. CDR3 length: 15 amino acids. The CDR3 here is CASRPTRQATGELFF. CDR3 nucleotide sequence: TGTGCCAGCAGGCCGACACGACAGGCGACCGGGGAGCTGTTTTTT.

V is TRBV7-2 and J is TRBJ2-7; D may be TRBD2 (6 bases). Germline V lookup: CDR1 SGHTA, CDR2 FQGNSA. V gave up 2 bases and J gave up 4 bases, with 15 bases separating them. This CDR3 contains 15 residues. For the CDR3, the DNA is TGTGCCAGCAGCTTAACGGGGGAGGCGATATACGAGCAGTACTTC. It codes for CASSLTGEAIYEQYF. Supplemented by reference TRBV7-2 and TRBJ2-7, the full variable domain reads GAGVSQSPSNKVTEKGKDVELRCDPISGHTALYWYRQSLGQGLEFLIYFQGNSAPDKSGLPSDRFSAERTGGSVSTLTIQRTQQEDSAVYLCASSLTGEAIYEQYFGPGTRLTVT.

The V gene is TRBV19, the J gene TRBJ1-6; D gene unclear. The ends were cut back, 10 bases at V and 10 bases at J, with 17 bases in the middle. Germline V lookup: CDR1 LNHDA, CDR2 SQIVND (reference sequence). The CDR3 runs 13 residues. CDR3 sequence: CATTGPGWSPLHF. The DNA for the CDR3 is TGTGCCACCACCGGGCCGGGATGGTCACCCCTCCACTTT.

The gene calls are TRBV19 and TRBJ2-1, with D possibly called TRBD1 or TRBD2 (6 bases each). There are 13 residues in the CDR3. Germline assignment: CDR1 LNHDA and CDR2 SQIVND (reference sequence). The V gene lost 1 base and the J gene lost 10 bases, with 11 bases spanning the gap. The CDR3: CASSIGRGDEQFF. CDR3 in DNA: TGTGCCAGTAGTATAGGGAGGGGGGACGAGCAGTTCTTC. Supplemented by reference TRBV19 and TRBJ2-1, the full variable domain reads DGGITQSPKYLFRKEGQNVTLSCEQNLNHDAMYWYRQDPGQGLRLIYYSQIVNDFQKGDIAEGYSVSREKKESFPLTVTSAQKNPTAFYLCASSIGRGDEQFFGPGTRLTVL.

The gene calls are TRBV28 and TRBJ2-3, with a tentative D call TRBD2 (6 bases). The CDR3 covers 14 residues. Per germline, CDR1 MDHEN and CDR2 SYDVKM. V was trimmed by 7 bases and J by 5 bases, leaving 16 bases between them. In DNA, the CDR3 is TGTGCCAGCACCACCGGAGGGCCGGTAGATACGCAGTATTTT. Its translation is CASTTGGPVDTQYF.

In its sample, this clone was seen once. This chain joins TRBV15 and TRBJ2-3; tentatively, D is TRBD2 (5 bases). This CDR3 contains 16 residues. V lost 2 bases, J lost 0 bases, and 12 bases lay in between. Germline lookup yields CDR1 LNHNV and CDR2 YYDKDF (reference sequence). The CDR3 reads CATSRQQRTSTDTQYF. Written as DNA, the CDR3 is TGTGCCACCAGCAGACAACAGCGGACTAGCACAGATACGCAGTATTTT.

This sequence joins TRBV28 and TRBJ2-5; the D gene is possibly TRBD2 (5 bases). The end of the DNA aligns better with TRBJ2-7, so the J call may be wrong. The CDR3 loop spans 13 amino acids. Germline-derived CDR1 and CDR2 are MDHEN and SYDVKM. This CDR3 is CASSFSGGLEQYF. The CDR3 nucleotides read TGTGCCAGCAGTTTTTCAGGCGGGCTCGAGCAGTACTTC.

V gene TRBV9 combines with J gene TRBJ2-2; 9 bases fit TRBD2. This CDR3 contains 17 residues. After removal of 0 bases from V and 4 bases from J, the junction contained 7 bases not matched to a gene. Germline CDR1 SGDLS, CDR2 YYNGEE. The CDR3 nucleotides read TGTGCCAGCAGCGTAGCCTCTAGCGGGACTCTCACCGGGGAGCTGTTTTTT. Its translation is CASSVASSGTLTGELFF.

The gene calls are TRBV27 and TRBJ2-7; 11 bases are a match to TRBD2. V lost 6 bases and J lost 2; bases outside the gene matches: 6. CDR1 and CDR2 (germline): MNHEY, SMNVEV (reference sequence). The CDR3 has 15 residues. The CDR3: CASSPLAGVTYEQYF. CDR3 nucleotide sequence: TGTGCCAGCAGCCCACTAGCGGGAGTCACCTACGAGCAGTACTTC.

CDR3 loop: CASTPDRTYEQYF. CDR3 in DNA: TGTGCCAGCACTCCGGACCGAACCTACGAGCAGTACTTC. The chain employs TRBV6-1 and TRBJ2-7; D gene uncertain. The CDR3 totals 13 residues. Germline CDR1 and CDR2: MNHNS and SASEGT. V was pared by 7 bases and J by 2 bases, with 12 bases between.

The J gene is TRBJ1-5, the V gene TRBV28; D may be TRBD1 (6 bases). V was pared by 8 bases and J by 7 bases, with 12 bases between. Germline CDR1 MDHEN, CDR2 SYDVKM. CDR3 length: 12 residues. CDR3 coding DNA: TGTGCCAGCTGTGAAGGACAGCAGCCCCAGCATTTT. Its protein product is CASCEGQQPQHF.

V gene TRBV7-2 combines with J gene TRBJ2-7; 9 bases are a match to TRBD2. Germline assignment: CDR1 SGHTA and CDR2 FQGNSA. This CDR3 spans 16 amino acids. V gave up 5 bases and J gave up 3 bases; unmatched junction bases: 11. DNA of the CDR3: TGTGCCAGCAGCACCCGAAGTAGCGGGAGTATCTACGAGCAGTACTTC. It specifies CASSTRSSGSIYEQYF.

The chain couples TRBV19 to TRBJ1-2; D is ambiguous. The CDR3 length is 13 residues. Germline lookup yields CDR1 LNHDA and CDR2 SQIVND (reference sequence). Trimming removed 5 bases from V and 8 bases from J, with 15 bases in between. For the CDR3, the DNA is TGTGCCAGTAGTGAAGGGATTACCTCCGGCTACACCTTC. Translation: CASSEGITSGYTF.